What follows is one T cell receptor (beta chain) and its context. An end of the junction does not agree with germline; a read error may underlie this. Alongside a J-beta primer mix, a sample-barcoded 5' primer served in a second PCR lasting about 7 to 12 cycles. MiXCR was run by TCRdb on the 5' RACE reads, yielding one entry per CDR3 protein. The repertoire includes about 800,000 distinct CDR3 sequences, 25% of them detected once, and under 4% sits in the top ten. In germline, CDR1 is LGHDT, CDR2 YNNKEL (reference sequence). CDR3 length: 14 amino acids. The data were obtained in a study of blood T cells in healthy people across ages. These data were likewise used in another study, on T cells of mothers and their children. That source reports: In this cohort, donors were three healthy Caucasian mothers plus their six children.

The V and J genes are TRBV3-1 and TRBJ2-5; D remains ambiguous. What was sequenced was blood. The TCR originated in a boy younger than 18 in good health. Here the CDR3 reads CASSQDSVLKTQCF. The DNA of the CDR3 is TGTGCCAGCAGCCAAGATTCGGTTCTAAAGACCCAGTGCTTC.